Sequencing of this TCR beta chain was carried out in a study of blood T cell repertoires in COVID-19. Study context: Whether acute or convalescent, the COVID-19 samples came from the United States, Italy and Spain. PBMCs, B-cell-depleted T cells, or T cells provided the cDNA or gDNA that made up the material.

As originally analysed: Researchers report that nucleated cell counts were estimated from reference gene primer amplification. The data were produced by immunoSEQ multiplex PCR, yet TCRdb's version contains in-frame clones alone and is incomplete. V, J and clone size are taken as reported in that table, and D and trimming were inferred from the DNA itself. The table shows fewer than 150,000 clones, with almost 90% occurring only once. Germline lookup yields CDR1 MDHEN and CDR2 SYDVKM. The CDR3 has 16 amino acids. With 3 bases clipped from V and 5 bases from J, the junction kept 10 bases outside the gene matches.

The material sequenced was peripheral blood. The receptor comes from a woman aged 45 to 65 with active or convalescent COVID-19. The gene calls are TRBV28 and TRBJ2-1; 7 nucleotides agree with TRBD2. The CDR3 region is CASSFPGLAENNEQFF. The CDR3 bases are TGTGCCAGCAGTTTCCCTGGGCTAGCGGAAAACAATGAGCAGTTCTTC.